These 6 T cell receptor beta chains were sequenced from one sample in a study of blood T cell repertoires in COVID-19. Clones were read by immunoSEQ multiplex PCR, and TCRdb kept only the in-frame ones, dropping some. Here the sample spans 150,000 or so clones, 88% being singletons. The sequencing input was PBMCs or T cells enriched from blood (not recorded which). These receptors came from a woman between 50 and 59 years old who had recovered from COVID-19.

This clone was detected a few times. The chain employs TRBV27 and TRBJ2-7; no clear D. This CDR3 region has 14 residues. Looked up from germline, CDR1 is MNHEY and CDR2 is SMNVEV (reference sequence). Trimming took 3 bases from V and 3 from J, leaving 12 bases between them. The CDR3 coding sequence is TGTGCCAGCAGTTTTGGGCCGCCGAGCTACGAGCAGTACTTC. This gives the protein CASSFGPPSYEQYF.

The DNA for the CDR3 is TGTGCCAGCAGCTTAGCGAGTCAGGGAAGGAGTGAACGACGGAATCAGCCCCAGCATTTT. Translation gives CASSLASQGRSERRNQPQHF. The chain couples TRBV7-2 to TRBJ1-5; TRBD1 might be the D (5 bases). Germline CDR1 and CDR2: SGHTA and FQGNSA. The CDR3 consists of 20 residues. V gave up 0 bases and J gave up 4 bases, with 25 bases separating them. The full variable domain, completed using reference TRBV7-2 and TRBJ1-5, is GAGVSQSPSNKVTEKGKDVELRCDPISGHTALYWYRQSLGQGLEFLIYFQGNSAPDKSGLPSDRFSAERTGGSVSTLTIQRTQQEDSAVYLCASSLASQGRSERRNQPQHFGDGTRLSIL.

The J gene is TRBJ2-1, the V gene TRBV15, with 10 bases matching TRBD2. The germline V gene has CDR1 LNHNV and CDR2 YYDKDF (reference sequence). Trimming took 2 bases from V and 0 from J; bases not matched to a gene: 1. There are 16 residues in the CDR3. In DNA, the CDR3 is TGTGCCACCAGCAGATCTAGCGGGGGCTCCTACAATGAGCAGTTCTTC. This codes for CATSRSSGGSYNEQFF.

The V gene is TRBV6-5, the J gene TRBJ2-7; TRBD1 aligns across 10 bases. Germline-derived CDR1 and CDR2 are MNHEY and SVGAGI. Trimming took 7 bases from V and 5 from J; bases not matched to a gene: 8. The CDR3 totals 14 residues. The CDR3 protein is CASKPGQGSDEQYF. CDR3 nucleotide sequence: TGTGCCAGCAAACCGGGACAGGGGTCTGACGAGCAGTACTTC.

V is TRBV5-4 and J is TRBJ1-2; 8 bases line up with TRBD1. Trimming at V came to 4 bases and at J to 4 bases, leaving 21 bases not matched to a gene. Germline V gene data show CDR1 as SGHNT and CDR2 as YYREEE (reference sequence). This CDR3 is 19 amino acids long. The CDR3 loop is CASSPKQGGIGGGSYGYTF. The CDR3 DNA follows: TGTGCCAGCAGCCCTAAACAGGGGGGGATCGGCGGTGGGAGCTATGGCTACACCTTC.

CDR3 in DNA: TGCGCCAGCAGCCAAGATAGGAAAGGACAGGGGTCAAGCTCCTATAATTCACCCCTCCACTTT. Its protein is CASSQDRKGQGSSSYNSPLHF. V is TRBV4-3 and J is TRBJ1-6; the match to TRBD1 covers 9 bases. Germline V CDR1 and CDR2: LGHNA, YSLEER. J lost 0 bases, V lost 0 bases, and 12 bases had no gene match. The CDR3 extends over 21 amino acids.